The sample holds a few counts of the clone carrying this TCR beta chain. These data are taken from a study of T cell responses to AZD1222 COVID-19 vaccine. The CDR3 loop spans 16 amino acids. Trimming left V 3 bases short and J 1 base short, with 15 bases between. Per germline, CDR1 LNHNV and CDR2 YYDKDF (reference sequence). Sequencing used immunoSEQ multiplex PCR; TCRdb keeps in-frame clones, though not all of them. The profile shows 110,000 to 150,000 clones, 80% to 90% of them singletons. The chain is built from TRBV15 and TRBJ2-5; the D gene is possibly TRBD1 (5 bases). The source of this sequence is an adult in good health. Source: peripheral blood, taken on day 0 of AZD1222 vaccination. For the CDR3, the DNA is TGTGCCACCAGCAGGGGAACAACGGACACCCAAGAGACCCAGTACTTC. Protein product: CATSRGTTDTQETQYF.